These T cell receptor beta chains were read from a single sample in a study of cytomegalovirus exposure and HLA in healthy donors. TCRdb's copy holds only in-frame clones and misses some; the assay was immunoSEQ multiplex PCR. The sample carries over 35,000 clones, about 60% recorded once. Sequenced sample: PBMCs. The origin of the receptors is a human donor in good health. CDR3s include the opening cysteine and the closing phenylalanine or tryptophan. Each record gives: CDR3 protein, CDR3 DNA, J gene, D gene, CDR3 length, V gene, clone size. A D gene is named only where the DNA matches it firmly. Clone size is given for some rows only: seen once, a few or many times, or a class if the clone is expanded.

CDR3: CASSLGGPSYNEQFF; DNA: TGTGCCAGCAGCCTCGGGGGGCCCTCCTACAATGAGCAGTTCTTC; J: TRBJ2-1; D: NA; length: 15; V: TRBV4-2; size: NA
CDR3: CASSEKTGTSRGSDTQYF; DNA: TGCGCCAGCAGCGAGAAGACCGGGACTAGCCGCGGGTCGGATACGCAGTATTTT; J: TRBJ2-3; D: TRBD2; length: 18; V: TRBV10-1; size: NA
CDR3: CASSSMERTGWGGYTF; DNA: TGTGCCAGCAGCTCCATGGAACGGACAGGGTGGGGTGGCTACACCTTC; J: TRBJ1-2; D: TRBD1; length: 16; V: TRBV6-6; size: NA
CDR3: CASSSPPESNQPQHF; DNA: TGCGCCAGCAGTTCCCCCCCGGAGTCTAATCAGCCCCAGCATTTT; J: TRBJ1-5; D: NA; length: 15; V: TRBV10-2; size: NA
CDR3: CASRSFPSGNIYNEQFF; DNA: TGCGCCAGCAGAAGTTTCCCTAGCGGTAATATCTACAATGAGCAGTTCTTC; J: TRBJ2-1; D: TRBD2; length: 17; V: TRBV5-1; size: NA
CDR3: CASNPSGAGANVLTF; DNA: TGTGCCAGCAATCCTAGCGGGGCCGGGGCCAACGTCCTGACTTTC; J: TRBJ2-6; D: TRBD2; length: 15; V: TRBV2; size: NA
CDR3: CASSSPTSGPYEQYF; DNA: TGTGCCAGCAGTTCCCCGACTAGCGGCCCCTACGAGCAGTACTTC; J: TRBJ2-7; D: TRBD2; length: 15; V: TRBV28; size: NA
CDR3: CASSIRDRATYEQYF; DNA: TGCGCCAGCAGCATCCGGGACAGGGCCACCTACGAGCAGTACTTC; J: TRBJ2-7; D: TRBD1; length: 15; V: TRBV5-1; size: NA
CDR3: CASSLDGVGYTF; DNA: TGTGCCAGCAGCTTAGACGGGGTTGGCTACACCTTC; J: TRBJ1-2; D: NA; length: 12; V: TRBV11-2; size: NA
CDR3: CASSFLDSPLHF; DNA: TGTGCCAGCAGCTTTCTAGATTCACCCCTCCACTTT; J: TRBJ1-6; D: NA; length: 12; V: TRBV11-1; size: few
CDR3: CASRNRDRVTDTQYF; DNA: TGTGCCAGCAGGAACCGGGACAGGGTTACAGATACGCAGTATTTT; J: TRBJ2-3; D: TRBD1; length: 15; V: TRBV6-5; size: NA
CDR3: CASSPGQHGSAFF; DNA: TGTGCCAGCTCCCCCGGACAGCACGGGTCGGCTTTCTTT; J: TRBJ1-1; D: NA; length: 13; V: TRBV18; size: NA
CDR3: CASSLGGVRGYTF; DNA: TGTGCCAGCAGCTTGGGCGGGGTCCGTGGCTACACCTTC; J: TRBJ1-2; D: NA; length: 13; V: TRBV5-6; size: NA
CDR3: CAISPADRENTGELFF; DNA: TGTGCCATCAGCCCCGCGGACAGGGAAAACACCGGGGAGCTGTTTTTT; J: TRBJ2-2; D: TRBD1; length: 16; V: TRBV10-3; size: once
CDR3: CASSRQQGAQYF; DNA: TGTGCCAGCAGCAGACAACAGGGGGCCCAGTACTTC; J: TRBJ2-5; D: TRBD1; length: 12; V: TRBV5-5; size: NA
CDR3: CASSEAGLAGQETQYF; DNA: TGTGCCAGCAGTGAAGCAGGACTAGCGGGGCAAGAGACCCAGTACTTC; J: TRBJ2-5; D: TRBD2; length: 16; V: TRBV6-1; size: few
CDR3: CAISEPGGGETQYF; DNA: TGTGCCATCAGTGAGCCAGGGGGCGGAGAGACCCAGTACTTC; J: TRBJ2-5; D: TRBD1; length: 14; V: TRBV10-3; size: NA
CDR3: CSVVPQGKTGNTIYF; DNA: TGCAGCGTCGTGCCACAGGGGAAAACTGGAAACACCATATATTTT; J: TRBJ1-3; D: TRBD1; length: 15; V: TRBV29-1; size: NA
CDR3: CASSLGRGGSNTEAFF; DNA: TGCGCCAGCAGCTTGGGCCGTGGCGGGTCTAACACTGAAGCTTTCTTT; J: TRBJ1-1; D: NA; length: 16; V: TRBV5-1; size: NA
CDR3: CASSLYSLYEQYF; DNA: TGTGCCAGCAGCTTATACAGCCTCTACGAGCAGTACTTC; J: TRBJ2-7; D: NA; length: 13; V: TRBV7-9; size: NA
CDR3: CASSLPTGSPYNEQFF; DNA: TGTGCCAGCAGCTTACCCACAGGGTCCCCCTACAATGAGCAGTTCTTC; J: TRBJ2-1; D: NA; length: 16; V: TRBV5-4; size: NA
CDR3: CASSVLAGGVTDTQYF; DNA: TGTGCCAGCAGTGTCTTGGCAGGGGGCGTGACAGATACGCAGTATTTT; J: TRBJ2-3; D: TRBD1; length: 16; V: TRBV25-1; size: NA
CDR3: CASSPQTGDEQYF; DNA: TGTGCCAGTAGTCCGCAGACAGGCGACGAGCAGTACTTC; J: TRBJ2-7; D: NA; length: 13; V: TRBV19; size: NA
CDR3: CASSTGQATNSPLHF; DNA: TGTGCCAGCAGCACTGGACAGGCCACTAATTCACCCCTCCACTTT; J: TRBJ1-6; D: TRBD1; length: 15; V: TRBV9; size: NA
CDR3: CASSEYVFPRQGAGLNTEAFF; DNA: TGTGCCAGCAGTGAATATGTATTTCCTCGGCAGGGGGCAGGCTTGAACACTGAAGCTTTCTTT; J: TRBJ1-1; D: TRBD1; length: 21; V: TRBV2; size: NA
CDR3: CASRGLAGSGLEQYF; DNA: TGTGCCAGCAGGGGACTAGCGGGGAGTGGACTCGAGCAGTACTTC; J: TRBJ2-7; D: TRBD2; length: 15; V: TRBV27; size: NA
CDR3: CASSVTSGVQETQYF; DNA: TGTGCCAGCAGCGTGACTAGCGGGGTCCAAGAGACCCAGTACTTC; J: TRBJ2-5; D: TRBD2; length: 15; V: TRBV9; size: NA
CDR3: CASSAGRLTEAFF; DNA: TGCGCCAGCAGCGCCGGGAGACTCACTGAAGCTTTCTTT; J: TRBJ1-1; D: NA; length: 13; V: TRBV10-2; size: few
CDR3: CASRGTGGKDTQYF; DNA: TGTGCCAGCAGAGGGACAGGGGGCAAAGATACGCAGTATTTT; J: TRBJ2-3; D: TRBD1; length: 14; V: TRBV6-6; size: NA
CDR3: CASSRTAEDRRRGNTIYF; DNA: TGTGCCAGCAGCCGGACCGCGGAAGACAGGAGGCGCGGAAACACCATATATTTT; J: TRBJ1-3; D: NA; length: 18; V: TRBV7-8; size: NA
CDR3: CASSQVITGPYGYTF; DNA: TGCGCCAGCAGCCAAGTTATAACAGGGCCCTATGGCTACACCTTC; J: TRBJ1-2; D: NA; length: 15; V: TRBV4-1; size: NA
CDR3: CASRGGLASGGSGTQYF; DNA: TGTGCCAGCAGGGGGGGCCTGGCTAGCGGGGGATCAGGGACCCAGTACTTC; J: TRBJ2-5; D: TRBD2; length: 17; V: TRBV2; size: few
CDR3: CASSGGAENEKLFF; DNA: TGCGCCAGCAGCGGAGGGGCGGAAAATGAAAAACTGTTTTTT; J: TRBJ1-4; D: NA; length: 14; V: TRBV5-1; size: NA
CDR3: CASSPRTGIGTDTQYF; DNA: TGTGCCAGCAGCCCTCGGACAGGGATAGGGACAGATACGCAGTATTTT; J: TRBJ2-3; D: TRBD1; length: 16; V: TRBV7-9; size: few
CDR3: CASSVRQSSYEQYF; DNA: TGTGCCAGCAGCGTGAGACAGAGCTCCTACGAGCAGTACTTC; J: TRBJ2-7; D: NA; length: 14; V: TRBV21-1; size: NA
CDR3: CAWERTGVHGYTF; DNA: TGTGCCTGGGAACGAACGGGGGTTCATGGCTACACCTTC; J: TRBJ1-2; D: NA; length: 13; V: TRBV30; size: NA
CDR3: CASSFPGNTEAFF; DNA: TGTGCCAGCAGTTTTCCGGGGAACACTGAAGCTTTCTTT; J: TRBJ1-1; D: NA; length: 13; V: TRBV6-6; size: few
CDR3: CSVAQAPDSPLHF; DNA: TGCAGCGTTGCCCAGGCCCCCGATTCACCCCTCCACTTT; J: TRBJ1-6; D: NA; length: 13; V: TRBV29-1; size: NA
CDR3: CASSVSDSYNSPLHF; DNA: TGTGCCAGCAGTGTTTCCGACAGCTATAATTCACCCCTCCACTTT; J: TRBJ1-6; D: NA; length: 15; V: TRBV2; size: NA
CDR3: CAGTGEGGELFF; DNA: TGTGCCGGAACGGGGGAGGGCGGGGAGCTGTTTTTT; J: TRBJ2-2; D: TRBD2; length: 12; V: TRBV30; size: NA
CDR3: CASSVRSSGGFVNEQFF; DNA: TGTGCCAGCAGCGTCAGATCTAGCGGGGGGTTTGTCAATGAGCAGTTCTTC; J: TRBJ2-1; D: TRBD2; length: 17; V: TRBV9; size: NA
CDR3: CASSQDGRAGPGEQFF; DNA: TGTGCCAGCAGCCAAGATGGGCGGGCGGGGCCGGGGGAGCAGTTCTTC; J: TRBJ2-1; D: NA; length: 16; V: TRBV4-2; size: NA
CDR3: CATFKGAADYGYTF; DNA: TGTGCCACCTTCAAGGGGGCTGCGGACTATGGCTACACCTTC; J: TRBJ1-2; D: TRBD1; length: 14; V: TRBV6-5; size: few
CDR3: CASSLGAQETQYF; DNA: TGTGCCAGCAGTCTAGGGGCTCAAGAGACCCAGTACTTC; J: TRBJ2-5; D: NA; length: 13; V: TRBV25-1; size: NA
CDR3: CASRRDSTYGYTF; DNA: TGTGCCAGCAGAAGGGACAGCACCTATGGCTACACCTTC; J: TRBJ1-2; D: TRBD1; length: 13; V: TRBV6-1; size: NA
CDR3: CASSLWGPGGYTF; DNA: TGTGCCAGCAGTTTATGGGGGCCGGGTGGCTACACCTTC; J: TRBJ1-2; D: NA; length: 13; V: TRBV28; size: NA
CDR3: CASSLSPAGEKLFF; DNA: TGCGCCAGCAGCTTGAGTCCGGCAGGCGAAAAACTGTTTTTT; J: TRBJ1-4; D: NA; length: 14; V: TRBV5-1; size: few
CDR3: CASSDRQGALRYF; DNA: TGTGCCAGCAGCGATCGACAGGGGGCATTGAGGTACTTC; J: TRBJ2-4; D: TRBD1; length: 13; V: TRBV5-8; size: NA
CDR3: CASGQSTAHYGYTF; DNA: TGTGCTAGTGGTCAATCGACAGCACACTATGGCTACACCTTC; J: TRBJ1-2; D: NA; length: 14; V: TRBV12-5; size: NA
CDR3: CASSLGAGAGLSSPLHF; DNA: TGTGCCAGCAGCTTAGGGGCAGGGGCTGGGTTGAGTTCACCCCTCCACTTT; J: TRBJ1-6; D: NA; length: 17; V: TRBV7-2; size: NA
CDR3: CASSARENEKLFF; DNA: TGTGCCAGTTCAGCCAGGGAAAACGAAAAACTGTTTTTT; J: TRBJ1-4; D: NA; length: 13; V: TRBV27; size: few
CDR3: CASSEQGADQPQHF; DNA: TGTGCCAGCAGTGAACAAGGGGCTGATCAGCCCCAGCATTTT; J: TRBJ1-5; D: NA; length: 14; V: TRBV2; size: NA
CDR3: CASSLGQGFGPQHF; DNA: TGCGCCAGCAGCTTGGGACAGGGGTTTGGGCCCCAGCATTTT; J: TRBJ1-5; D: TRBD1; length: 14; V: TRBV5-1; size: NA
CDR3: CASTQGGSGNTIYF; DNA: TGTGCCAGCACCCAAGGGGGCTCTGGAAACACCATATATTTT; J: TRBJ1-3; D: NA; length: 14; V: TRBV28; size: NA